This entry concerns a single T cell receptor beta chain. Other DNA sequences from this sample encode an identical CDR3 as well. This entry is derived from a study of shared clonotypes between healthy human individuals. Those who donated, Caucasian adults without exception, all lived in Nashville, Tennessee. Extraction of genomic DNA in unsorted samples used around 82 million PBMCs. Trimming pared 1 base from V and 0 bases from J, leaving 6 bases between. This CDR3 contains 14 residues. Per germline, CDR1 SEHNR and CDR2 FQNEAQ (reference sequence). Per the study methods: Junction-only immunoSEQ data arrived without quality scores, meaning filtering differed. Repertoires were generated with immunoSEQ multiplex PCR, while TCRdb's copy carries only in-frame clones and drops some. The V and J calls and the clone size are those of that table, but D and trimming were determined from the DNA. The sample has approximately 510,000 clones; less than 85% are singletons.

Sample: PBMCs. The source of this sequence is a woman aged 40 to 55 in good health. Some clones in this sample may be carry-over from other donors' samples. The rearrangement joins TRBV7-9 to TRBJ1-1; maybe TRBD1 (6 bases). The CDR3 DNA follows: TGTGCCAGCAGCTTAGGGACAGTGAACACTGAAGCTTTCTTT. Residues: CASSLGTVNTEAFF.